This record looks at one T cell receptor (beta chain) sequence and its context. The data originate from a study of blood T cell repertoires in COVID-19. For the study at large: PBMCs, B-cell-depleted T cells, or T cells provided the cDNA or gDNA that made up the material.

The table came from immunoSEQ multiplex PCR; TCRdb's copy has only in-frame clones and leaves some out. The table lists 97,000 or so clones, around four fifths of them singletons. The receptor comes from a man aged 35-49 years with active or convalescent COVID-19. Sequenced: peripheral blood.

In nucleotides, the CDR3 is TGTGCCTGGAGTGTGTCCCCCCTTTCACCCCTCCACTTT. Its translation: CAWSVSPLSPLHF. The rearrangement uses TRBV30 and TRBJ1-6; unclear D gene. CDR3 length: 13 residues. Trimming took off 0 bases at V and 9 bases at J, with 9 bases between the two ends. Germline V CDR1 and CDR2: GTSNPN, SVGIG (reference sequence).